This T cell receptor beta chain was sequenced in a study of regulatory T cells in long-lasting Graves disease (dated by TCRdb to about 2021). At the level of the whole study: Newly diagnosed Graves' disease patients had taken antithyroid drugs for less than 3 months. Peripheral blood TCR sequencing and RNA sequencing compared persistent Graves' disease patients with newly diagnosed Graves' disease patients. The study was conducted in China and was registered as a clinical trial. A total of about 33 samples underwent TCR sequencing: some 13 from persistent and around 20 from newly diagnosed Graves' disease patients.

Study-level results and caveats: Compared with newly diagnosed patients, persistent Graves' disease patients had lower TCR Shannon entropy and fewer highly expanded clones, which suggests clonal expansion. The study examined only peripheral blood because the primary lesion, thyroid tissue, could not be accessed. Sequencing and analysis were limited to the TCR beta chain. A larger number of public clonotypes was shared among persistent patients (about 2,700) than among newly diagnosed patients (roughly 970). The authors noted that the small sample size was a limitation that may lower accuracy.

The time point tag for this specimen amounts to: newly diagnosed GD, antithyroid drugs for less than 3 months. For both TCR sequencing and RNA sequencing, RNA was extracted from PBMCs in TRIzol. The diagnosis of Graves' disease followed American Thyroid Association guidelines. Patients were recruited from an endocrinology department in Xi'an, China. Each patient gave roughly 10 milliliters of peripheral blood, collected in an EDTA anticoagulant tube. Ficoll Paque Plus density gradient separation was used to isolate PBMCs, and no further T cell sorting was performed. RNA quality was checked with an Agilent 2100 Bioanalyzer and agarose gel, and concentration with a NanoDrop 2000. Libraries were constructed by multiplex PCR. Sequencing was performed on an Illumina HiSeq 4000. To build TCR beta libraries, CDR3 regions were amplified by Arm-PCR using iRepertoire HTBI primers. Gel purification was performed on PCR products prior to sequencing. The study's own analysis went as follows. A total of 62 TRBV and 14 TRBJ segments were identified across samples and were used for gene usage analysis of CDR3 amino acid clonotypes. Filtered high-quality paired reads were merged into contigs using COPE and FqMerger. BLAST was used to align contigs to the IMGT TRBV, TRBD and TRBJ reference genes, and CDR3 was defined following IMGT. Any clonotype with a frequency above 0.1% was classified as a highly expanded clone. Repertoire diversity was measured by Shannon entropy, and V-J evenness by the Gini coefficient. A clonotype found in more than one individual was treated as public. TCRdb's own reprocessing of the public reads used fastp at Q25 and MiXCR and kept productive beta chains. Every distinct CDR3 protein forms one entry, paired with its most common genes and DNA. These V and J calls are TCRdb output, not the study's own analysis. The sample table contains 400,000 to 650,000 distinct CDR3 sequences; only one count was recorded for around 16% of them. 20% to 25% of the sample is held by the ten biggest clonotypes.

Concerning this clonotype: Its cognate antigen has yet to be identified. At one end the junction does not follow the germline gene, possibly because of a read error.

Another study also made use of these data, one on T cells in Graves' hyperthyroidism and ophthalmopathy. The second study reports: Graves' hyperthyroidism was defined as stable when no progression to ophthalmopathy occurred over 18 months of follow-up. Hyperthyroidism patients were newly diagnosed, with disease duration under 2 months, and aged 18 to 65 years. The study excluded patients with uncontrolled infections, other autoimmune diseases, pregnancy or lactation. Diagnoses were established on the basis of clinical symptoms, serum thyroxine and TRAb, thyroid ultrasound, and orbital computed tomography. The first round of RT-PCR for the TCR CDR3 was performed with the HTBI primer set and the Qiagen OneStep RT-PCR kit. Blood samples also contained most of the expanded thyroid clonotypes (frequency above 0.001), which suggests that blood repertoires may reflect thyroid immune responses. Ophthalmopathy was separated from stable hyperthyroidism by a 13 V-J signature model, with 85% to 90% sensitivity and 81% to 83% specificity obtained in cross-validation and 80%/75% obtained in testing. In validation, the model predicted progression to ophthalmopathy with about 71% sensitivity and over 72% specificity, a median of about 6 months before onset. A discovery cohort of about 96 patients, approximately 44 with Graves' ophthalmopathy and 55 to 60 with stable Graves' hyperthyroidism, was used to find distinguishing TCR V-J signatures. Prospective prediction of ophthalmopathy was tested in an independent validation cohort consisting of 18 to 20 hyperthyroidism patients and more than 15 patients who later progressed to ophthalmopathy. The 100 discovery patients were randomly split 7:3 into training and test sets. In about 6 Graves' hyperthyroidism patients, the study also compared T-cell repertoires from thyroid tissue with T-cell repertoires from blood. After sampling, hyperthyroidism patients received methimazole starting at 30 mg daily, and ophthalmopathy patients received high-dose intravenous methylprednisolone. A second multiplex PCR round built the libraries, followed by size selection and purification. Sequencing of the libraries was done on an Illumina HiSeq2000 using paired-end 100 bp reads. SOAPnuke was used to process the raw data, removing reads that contained adapters or uncalled bases, had a mean Phred below 15, or lacked an exact match to the constant primer or identifier. COPE v1.2.5 was used to merge the high-quality paired reads, and each unique nucleotide sequence was defined as a clonotype. MiTCR v1.1 was used to align the clonotypes against IMGT TRBV, TRBD and TRBJ reference segments. The analysis included only V-J combinations with a frequency above 0.0001, which together covered roughly 99% of the repertoires. The TCS score was defined as the ratio of F50 (clonal expansion) to E x V (chaos), calculated using BLOSUM62-based TCRdist between CDR3 peptides within each V-J. Welch's t-statistics and random forest reduced fewer than 550 V-J features to 13, which were used in a naive Bayes classifier (R e1071). No statistical method was used to fix the sample size in advance, and group allocation was not hidden from the investigators. The paper reports TCR Vbeta CDR3 sequencing of fewer than 150 peripheral blood samples: under 45 ophthalmopathy, under 80 hyperthyroidism and some 17 progressor patients.

This receptor was taken from a woman aged 40 to 65 with Graves disease. Donor details come from another sample of the same person, matched by shared clones. This sample comprised peripheral blood mononuclear cells (PBMCs), obtained at new diagnosis, from a patient treated with antithyroid drugs.

The CDR3 reads CASSEDRGNTIYF. The DNA sequence follows: TGTGCCAGCAGCGAAGACCGAGGAAACACCATATATTTT. The chain is encoded by TRBV3-1 joined to TRBJ1-3, with the D gene call left open. The germline V gene (reference sequence) supplies CDR1 LGHDT and CDR2 YNNKEL. The CDR3 measures 13 amino acids from cysteine to phenylalanine. The read is trimmed to its CDR3 DNA, 39 bases read in frame from base 1. Supplemented by the reference TRBV3-1 and TRBJ1-3 proteins around the CDR3, the complete variable domain is DTAVSQTPKYLVTQMGNDKSIKCEQNLGHDTMYWYKQDSKKFLKIMFSYNNKELIINETVPNRFSPKSPDKAHLNLHINSLELGDSAVYFCASSEDRGNTIYFGEGSWLTVV.